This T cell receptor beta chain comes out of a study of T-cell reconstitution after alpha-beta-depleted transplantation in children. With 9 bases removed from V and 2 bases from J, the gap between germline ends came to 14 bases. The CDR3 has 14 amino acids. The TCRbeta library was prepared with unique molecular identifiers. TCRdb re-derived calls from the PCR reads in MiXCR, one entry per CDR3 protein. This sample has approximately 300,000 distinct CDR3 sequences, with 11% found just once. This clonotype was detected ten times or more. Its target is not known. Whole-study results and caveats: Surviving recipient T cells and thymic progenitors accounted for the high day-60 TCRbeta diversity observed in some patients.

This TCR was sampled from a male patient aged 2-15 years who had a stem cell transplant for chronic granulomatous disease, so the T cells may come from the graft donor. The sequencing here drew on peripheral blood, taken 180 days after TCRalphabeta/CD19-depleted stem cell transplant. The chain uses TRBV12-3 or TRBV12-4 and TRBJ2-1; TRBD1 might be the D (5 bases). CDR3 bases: TGTGCCAGTCGAGATGGACAAACCTACAATGAGCAGTTCTTC. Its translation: CASRDGQTYNEQFF.